Listed here are 18 T cell receptor beta chains from one sample, sequenced in a study of blood T cell repertoires in COVID-19. Some clones are missing from TCRdb's copy, which holds only in-frame ones; the method was immunoSEQ multiplex PCR. The data show approximately 38,000 clones, with around 83% seen just once and 20% to 30% held by the top ten. Sequencing input: peripheral blood. Receptors were obtained from a human donor with acute or convalescent COVID-19. The donor label of this sample is uncertain.

V usage is TRBV7-8 and J usage is TRBJ1-2; 8 bases align to TRBD1. The ends lost 5 bases at V and 4 bases at J; junction bases unmatched: 6. Germline V CDR1 and CDR2: SGHVS, FQNEAQ. The length of the CDR3 is 14 residues. The DNA of the CDR3 is TGTGCCAGCAGCCCACCCGGGACAGGCTATGGCTACACCTTC. Translated, it gives CASSPPGTGYGYTF.

This clone was seen just once. This chain connects TRBV28 to TRBJ2-4; D is perhaps TRBD1 (6 bases). The germline CDR1 and CDR2 sequences are MDHEN and SYDVKM. V lost 2 bases and J lost 4, with 15 bases in between. This CDR3 contains 16 residues. Here the CDR3 DNA reads TGTGCCAGCAGTTTAATGAGGGGTGACAGGAAAAACATTCAGTACTTC. It yields the protein CASSLMRGDRKNIQYF. Supplemented by reference TRBV28 and TRBJ2-4, the full variable domain reads DVKVTQSSRYLVKRTGEKVFLECVQDMDHENMFWYRQDPGLGLRLIYFSYDVKMKEKGDIPEGYSVSREKKERFSLILESASTNQTSMYLCASSLMRGDRKNIQYFGAGTRLSVL.

V gene TRBV28 combines with J gene TRBJ1-3, with a tentative D call TRBD1 (6 bases). Trimming cost V 5 bases and J 5 bases, with 19 bases left between them. This CDR3 has 16 residues. CDR1 is MDHEN, CDR2 SYDVKM, per germline. CDR3 in DNA: TGTGCCAGCAGTCAAGGGGGGGGAGGTGGAAGAAACACCATATATTTT. It yields the protein CASSQGGGGGRNTIYF.

The gene calls are TRBV28 and TRBJ2-1; D is possibly TRBD1 (5 bases). From germline, CDR1 is MDHEN and CDR2 SYDVKM. The ends were cut back, 2 bases at V and 0 bases at J, with 14 bases in the middle. This CDR3 is built from 17 residues. In nucleotides, the CDR3 is TGTGCCAGCAGTTTAGGGGCCGCAGCCAGCTCCTACAATGAGCAGTTCTTC. As protein: CASSLGAAASSYNEQFF.

The chain combines TRBV7-2 with TRBJ1-5, with D perhaps matching TRBD1 (6 bases). The CDR3 covers 15 residues. Germline V gene data show CDR1 as SGHTA and CDR2 as FQGNSA. Trimming took off 2 bases at V and 4 bases at J, with 12 bases between the two ends. The CDR3 region has the DNA TGTGCCAGCAGCTTATGGCGGGGGGCAAATCAGCCCCAGCATTTT. It specifies CASSLWRGANQPQHF.

V gene TRBV10-1 combines with J gene TRBJ2-7; D may be TRBD2 (6 bases). The CDR3 runs to 17 residues. Germline CDR1 reads WNHNN; CDR2 reads SYGVQD (reference sequence). V dropped 5 bases and J dropped 5 bases, with 25 bases sitting between them. The CDR3 bases are TGCGCCAGCAGTCCCGCGCAAGGCCGTCGGGGGTACCACGAGCAGTACTTC. Translating gives CASSPAQGRRGYHEQYF.

V usage is TRBV6-5 and J usage is TRBJ1-6, with a possible D match to TRBD1 (5 bases). V lost 6 bases, J lost 7 bases, and 13 bases lay in between. The germline V gene encodes CDR1 MNHEY and CDR2 SVGAGI. There are 14 residues in the CDR3. The CDR3 region has the DNA TGTGCCAGCAGACAGGCCCTATGGAATTCACCCCTCCACTTT. Protein product: CASRQALWNSPLHF.

The chain has TRBV28 and TRBJ2-1; TRBD2 matches 8 bases. The CDR3 is 18 amino acids. Trimming took 4 bases from V and 8 from J; bases not matched to a gene: 19. Germline CDR1 reads MDHEN; CDR2 reads SYDVKM. CDR3 loop: CASSSPEMGGRWGDEQFF. The CDR3 DNA reads TGTGCCAGCAGTTCCCCTGAGATGGGCGGGAGGTGGGGCGATGAGCAGTTCTTC.

This chain links TRBV18 with TRBJ2-1, with D possibly being TRBD1 (6 bases). The CDR3 has 14 amino acids. Per germline, CDR1 KGHSH and CDR2 LQKENI. V was cut by 5 bases and J by 0 bases, with 8 bases left in between. The CDR3 DNA is TGTGCCAGCTCAAGGGGGACCTCCTACAATGAGCAGTTCTTC. It codes for CASSRGTSYNEQFF.

This sequence joins TRBV27 and TRBJ2-1; 8 bases align to TRBD2. V trimming: 4 bases; J trimming: 6 bases; junction bases outside the gene matches: 8. The CDR3 has 15 amino acids. CDR1 is MNHEY, CDR2 SMNVEV, per germline (reference sequence). CDR3 DNA sequence: TGTGCCAGCAGTTCGTGGGGGCGGGGGGTCAATGAGCAGTTCTTC. Translating it yields CASSSWGRGVNEQFF.

J is TRBJ1-1 and V is TRBV7-8; D might be TRBD1 (5 bases). Trimming stripped 3 bases from V and 0 bases from J, with 14 bases between. This CDR3 has 16 amino acids. Germline V lookup: CDR1 SGHVS, CDR2 FQNEAQ. The CDR3 DNA reads TGTGCCAGCAGCTTGACAGAACGCCTGATGAACACTGAAGCTTTCTTT. Protein sequence: CASSLTERLMNTEAFF.

The sample holds one count of this clone. The V gene is TRBV9, the J gene TRBJ2-1, with 7 bases that match TRBD2. Trimming at V came to 0 bases and at J to 1 base, leaving 4 bases not matched to a gene. The CDR3 has 16 residues. Germline V gives CDR1 SGDLS, CDR2 YYNGEE. The DNA of the CDR3 is TGTGCCAGCAGCGTAGTCGCGGGGGAATCCTACAATGAGCAGTTCTTC. This gives the protein CASSVVAGESYNEQFF.

V and J are TRBV7-8 and TRBJ1-5; 9 bases line up with TRBD1. The germline CDR1 and CDR2 sequences are SGHVS and FQNEAQ. This CDR3 is 15 amino acids long. After removal of 6 bases from V and 3 bases from J, the junction contained 6 bases not matched to a gene. The CDR3 nucleotides read TGTGCCAGCAGTTCACGGGACAGGGTCAATCAGCCCCAGCATTTT. This gives the protein CASSSRDRVNQPQHF.

V and J are TRBV23-1 and TRBJ1-1; tentatively, D is TRBD1 (5 bases). TRBV23-1 is assigned to the ORF class and has an uncertain function. Trimming pared 6 bases from V and 0 bases from J, leaving 17 bases between. This CDR3 contains 16 residues. This CDR3 reads CASSFGEGHLNTEAFF. The CDR3 nucleotides are TGCGCCAGCAGCTTTGGTGAAGGACACCTGAACACTGAAGCTTTCTTT.

V usage is TRBV11-1 and J usage is TRBJ2-5, with D tentatively TRBD2 (6 bases). Germline V CDR1 and CDR2: SGHAT, FQDESV (reference sequence). This CDR3 comprises 13 residues. V was trimmed by 5 bases and J by 3 bases, leaving 10 bases between them. Here the CDR3 reads CASSTRLEETQYF. In DNA, the CDR3 is TGTGCCAGCAGCACACGACTAGAAGAGACCCAGTACTTC.

The genes are TRBV4-1 and TRBJ2-5; D call uncertain. There are 12 residues in the CDR3. Germline loops: CDR1 MGHRA, CDR2 YSYEKL. Deletions cut 1 base from V and 4 bases from J, with 4 bases between. CDR3: CASSQGGETQYF. The CDR3, as DNA: TGCGCCAGCAGCCAAGGCGGAGAGACCCAGTACTTC.

In DNA, the CDR3 is TGCGCCAGCAGCCAGACGGGATCCGGACAGGGTTGGGATGAAGCTTTCTTT. Translating gives CASSQTGSGQGWDEAFF. The chain recombines TRBV4-1 with TRBJ1-1, with TRBD1 matching over 8 bases. The CDR3 consists of 17 residues. Germline CDR1 MGHRA, CDR2 YSYEKL. The junction had 16 bases not matched to a gene; V was cut back by 3 bases and J by 7 bases.

The chain links TRBV28 to TRBJ2-7; possible D gene TRBD2, 7 bases. Germline CDR1 is MDHEN and CDR2 is SYDVKM. The CDR3 is 14 residues long. The germline V and J ends were trimmed by 5 bases and 1 base, with 12 bases remaining between them. CDR3 coding DNA: TGTGCCAGCAGTCCCGAGGGGGGGTCCTACGAGCAGTACTTC. Translated, it gives CASSPEGGSYEQYF.